This T cell receptor (beta chain) was captured in a study of CD8 T cells in ankylosing spondylitis. This clonotype was seen at least ten times. Its specificity is unknown. Notes on the study in general: Ankylosing spondylitis blood appeared to carry a characteristic TCR beta motif of seven to nine highly homologous variants. The clones that were linked to disease were reported to be significantly enriched in matched synovial fluid samples from ankylosing spondylitis patients. CD8+ cells made up the disease-linked clones, which were relatively rare in peripheral blood.

This CDR3 is built from 18 residues. V was shortened by 0 bases and J by 0 bases, with 16 bases between the two germline ends. The germline CDR1 and CDR2 sequences are SGHDT and YYEEEE. The authors made TCR beta libraries by quantitative 5'-RACE with molecular barcodes. TCRdb re-called the 5' RACE reads with MiXCR, one entry per CDR3 protein. Here the sample spans 200,000 to 300,000 distinct CDR3 sequences, 8.6% being singletons. Sequencing was carried out using blood, either unsorted or a sorted T cell fraction (not recorded which). This receptor was taken from a male donor with ankylosing spondylitis or in good health (not recorded which). The V gene is TRBV5-6, the J gene TRBJ2-4; D possibly corresponds to TRBD2 (6 bases). CDR3 DNA sequence: TGTGCCAGCAGCTTGGCCGGGGGAGGAATCCTAGCCAAAAACATTCAGTACTTC. Translating it yields CASSLAGGGILAKNIQYF.